These 13 T cell receptor beta chains came from one sample sequenced in a study of shared clonotypes between healthy human individuals. Here immunoSEQ multiplex PCR was the method, and the copy in TCRdb shows in-frame clones only, minus some. The table shows approximately 350,000 clones, with 90% to 98% occurring only once. The specimen sequenced was memory CD8+ T cells sorted from blood. This sample's subset: CD45RO+ cells pooled with CCR7-negative TemRA cells. The receptors were gathered from a man aged 25 to 40 in good health.

On this clone itself: This sample also contains other DNA sequences that code for the same CDR3. The chain couples TRBV7-2 to TRBJ2-7; D possibly corresponds to TRBD2 (6 bases). This CDR3 is built from 15 residues. Trimming took off 2 bases at V and 1 base at J, with 12 bases between the two ends. Germline CDR1 SGHTA, CDR2 FQGNSA. The CDR3 nucleotides read TGTGCCAGCAGCTTATCCAGCGGGTCATCCTACGAGCAGTACTTC. Residues: CASSLSSGSSYEQYF.

The rearrangement links TRBV10-3 to TRBJ2-7; D assignment may be TRBD1 or TRBD2 (5 bases each). CDR3 length: 14 amino acids. Trimming left V 2 bases short and J 2 bases short, with 10 bases between. CDR1 is ENHRY and CDR2 is SYGVKD in the germline V gene. The CDR3 loop reads CAISERDGTYEQYF. The DNA for the CDR3 is TGTGCCATCAGTGAGCGGGACGGTACCTACGAGCAGTACTTC.

The chain combines TRBV5-1 with TRBJ2-4, with 7 bases aligning to TRBD2. V gave up 0 bases and J gave up 15 bases; unmatched junction bases: 9. This CDR3 has 13 amino acids. Germline V gives CDR1 SGHRS, CDR2 YFSETQ. The CDR3 DNA reads as TGCGCCAGCAGCTTGGGACTAGCAACGGCTGCGTACTTC. Translation: CASSLGLATAAYF.

The V and J genes are TRBV10-3 and TRBJ1-5, with TRBD1 identical over 8 bases. With 2 bases clipped from V and 0 bases from J, the junction kept 3 bases outside the gene matches. The CDR3 totals 16 residues. Germline V gene lookup returns CDR1 ENHRY and CDR2 SYGVKD. CDR3 amino acids: CAISEGQGYSNQPQHF. Written as DNA, the CDR3 is TGTGCCATCAGTGAGGGACAGGGATATAGCAATCAGCCCCAGCATTTT.

The J gene is TRBJ1-4, the V gene TRBV6-1; no clear D. The length of the CDR3 is 14 residues. Trimming took 6 bases from V and 6 from J, leaving 14 bases between them. The V gene's germline CDR1 is MNHNS and CDR2 SASEGT. The CDR3 DNA reads as TGTGCCAGCAGATCAAGGGTAGAGGATGAAAAACTGTTTTTT. This encodes CASRSRVEDEKLFF.

The DNA for the CDR3 is TGTGCCAGCACCAGACTAGCGGGAGACTACGAGCAGTACTTC. As protein: CASTRLAGDYEQYF. The J gene is TRBJ2-7, the V gene TRBV6-5; 12 nucleotides match TRBD2. V was clipped by 7 bases and J by 3 bases; unmatched bases: 4. Germline V CDR1 and CDR2: MNHEY, SVGAGI. The CDR3 consists of 14 residues.

This rearrangement joins TRBV11-2 to TRBJ2-7; weak D call: TRBD2 (7 bases). Trimming left V 0 bases short and J 4 bases short, with 28 bases between. This CDR3 is 20 amino acids long. Germline V lookup: CDR1 SGHAT, CDR2 FQNNGV. In DNA, the CDR3 is TGTGCCAGCAGCTTAGATCTATATCTATGGGGGACTAAGGGGGGTTACGAGCAGTACTTC. Amino acids: CASSLDLYLWGTKGGYEQYF.

The chain is built from TRBV14 and TRBJ2-7; 9 bases are a match to TRBD1. Trimming removed 5 bases from V and 5 bases from J; junction bases left unmatched: 16. This CDR3 has 17 residues. Germline lookup yields CDR1 SGHDN and CDR2 FVKESK. DNA for the CDR3: TGTGCCAGCAGCTCCCAAGCCCGCGGGACAGGGAGAGACGAGCAGTACTTC. Amino acid sequence: CASSSQARGTGRDEQYF. The variable domain in full, completed from reference TRBV14 and TRBJ2-7, reads EAGVTQFPSHSVIEKGQTVTLRCDPISGHDNLYWYRRVMGKEIKFLLHFVKESKQDESGMPNNRFLAERTGGTYSTLKVQPAELEDSGVYFCASSSQARGTGRDEQYFGPGTRLTVT.

The V and J genes are TRBV28 and TRBJ2-7; D gene ambiguous. The CDR3 has 11 amino acids. Trimming stripped 7 bases from V and 6 bases from J, with 10 bases between. The V gene's germline CDR1 is MDHEN and CDR2 SYDVKM. The DNA of the CDR3 is TGTGCCAGCATTGGGATTGGCGAGCAGTACTTC. This translates into CASIGIGEQYF. Using reference TRBV28 and TRBJ2-7 for the parts outside the CDR3, the full variable domain is DVKVTQSSRYLVKRTGEKVFLECVQDMDHENMFWYRQDPGLGLRLIYFSYDVKMKEKGDIPEGYSVSREKKERFSLILESASTNQTSMYLCASIGIGEQYFGPGTRLTVT.

This clone was detected once. V is TRBV19 and J is TRBJ2-3; D might be TRBD2 (5 bases). V lost 10 bases, J lost 3 bases, and 17 bases lay in between. Germline CDR1 is LNHDA and CDR2 is SQIVND (reference sequence). The CDR3 runs to 14 residues. The CDR3 region has the DNA TGTGCCACGAAGCGGAGCCTCGGAACAGATACGCAGTATTTT. Translated: CATKRSLGTDTQYF.

The chain recombines TRBV5-4 with TRBJ2-1; TRBD2 matches 11 bases. Per the germline V gene, CDR1 is SGHNT and CDR2 is YYREEE (reference sequence). With 4 bases clipped from V and 2 bases from J, the junction kept 8 bases outside the gene matches. CDR3 size: 17 residues. The CDR3 DNA is TGTGCCAGCAGCCCCGGACTAGCGGGCTCCACCTACAATGAGCAGTTCTTC. Protein: CASSPGLAGSTYNEQFF.

V gene TRBV7-6 combines with J gene TRBJ2-5, with 13 nucleotides matching TRBD2. J was trimmed by 6 bases and V by 5 bases; bases with no gene match: 3. CDR1 and CDR2 (germline): SGHVS, FNYEAQ. The CDR3 extends over 14 amino acids. The CDR3 reads CASSPGLAGKTQYF. For the CDR3, the DNA is TGTGCCAGCAGCCCGGGACTAGCGGGAAAGACCCAGTACTTC.

The CDR3 protein is CASSLRTSGTAGELFF. The CDR3 DNA is TGTGCCAGCAGCTTACGGACTAGCGGGACCGCCGGGGAGCTGTTTTTT. The genes are TRBV7-6 and TRBJ2-2; TRBD2 agrees at 12 bases. V lost 2 bases and J lost 6; bases outside the gene matches: 4. CDR3 length: 16 amino acids. Germline CDR1 is SGHVS and CDR2 is FNYEAQ.